This T cell receptor beta chain appears in the sequencing data of a study of cytomegalovirus exposure and HLA in healthy donors. Study-wide background: As an earlier analysis found, about 200 million T cells yielded 90 million to 140 million unique TCR beta sequences.

V was clipped by 4 bases and J by 4 bases; unmatched bases: 13. Germline V gene lookup returns CDR1 SGHRS and CDR2 YFSETQ. This CDR3 is 16 amino acids long. Comment on this clone: The antigen remains unidentified.

With 60 Vbeta and 13 Jbeta primers, the PCR was carried out. Clones were sequenced by immunoSEQ multiplex PCR, and TCRdb holds only the in-frame ones, with some missing. The table records approximately 160,000 clones, 70% of them present only once. It was healthy bone marrow donors who served as donors. The study's findings and limits: It was reported that the classifier diagnosed cytomegalovirus status with high specificity and sensitivity in both the original and validation cohorts.

Sequenced: PBMCs. This sequence joins TRBV5-1 and TRBJ1-2, with 7 bases matching TRBD1. This sequence was found in a man younger than 30 in good health and CMV-seropositive. The CDR3 region has the DNA TGCGCCAGCAGCCTGAGTAAACAGGGGATCGGCTATGGCTACACCTTC. Encoded protein: CASSLSKQGIGYGYTF.